This paragraph covers one T cell receptor (beta chain) sequence. There is no known antigen for this receptor. Per-nucleotide qualities are absent, and no much larger clonotype sits a single base away. This entry is derived from a study of blood T cell repertoires in COVID-19 (dated by TCRdb to the early 2020s). Turning to the overall study: The collaborator samples originated in the United States, Italy and Spain and spanned the acute and convalescent phases of COVID-19. The prospective study material was composed of cDNA or gDNA derived from T cells, B-cell-depleted T cells, or PBMCs. Deeply sampled blood TCRbeta repertoires from subjects exposed to, actively infected with, or recovered from COVID-19 were included in the dataset. The repertoires were made available in a free public database intended to serve as a resource for research on the immune response to SARS-CoV-2. The samples were drawn from the first 160 participants of the ongoing ImmuneRACE study and from 950 to 1,500 subjects provided by 6 global collaborators. A de-identified subject ID, COVID-19 status, age in years and sex were almost always included in the sample metadata. HLA class I and class II types, where available, came from metadata supplied by the sample provider rather than from assay-based typing. The full study reports these points: The quantity of clinical and demographic metadata differed by source and by participant and was supplied without curation.

TCRbeta CDR3 regions were amplified from genomic DNA by means of the immunoSEQ Assay, a bias-controlled multiplex PCR. Under the source paper's analysis protocol: Within the assay, amplification of reference gene primers was used to estimate how many nucleated cells each sample contained. To quantify the absolute abundance of each unique TCRbeta CDR3 rearrangement, sequence reads were collapsed and filtered. Productive Simpson clonality was computed per sample as the square root of Simpson's diversity index over productive rearrangements. TCRdb took this table from immuneACCESS and kept in-frame rearrangements with V and J called. Such tables lack part of the clones; where checked against another copy, unresolved V genes explain under half of the gap, and the rest is unexplained. V and J calls and clone size are as listed in that table; D and trimming were resolved from the DNA. The sample data list approximately 240,000 clones, and 84% of these were observed just once. The ten largest clones take up about 1.5% of the sample.

Spanning cysteine to phenylalanine, the CDR3 consists of 14 amino acids. Only the CDR3 DNA is retained, 42 bases long and in frame from the first base. The germline ends are 12 bases apart after V is trimmed by 4 bases and J by 3 bases. Based on the germline V gene, the CDR1 and CDR2 sequences are WSHSY and SAAADI. Another Seattle source contributed samples from volunteer blood donors who had recovered from COVID-19. Collaborating institutions collected whole blood in K2EDTA tubes following their own protocols. For TCRbeta analysis, collaborators shipped samples in one of three forms: frozen whole blood, isolated PBMCs, or DNA extracted from either of those sample types.

This chain joins TRBV10-2 to TRBJ1-1; TRBD1 might be the D gene, on 6 matching bases. This TCR derives from a woman in her thirties or forties who had recovered from COVID-19. The specimen sequenced was peripheral blood. The CDR3 protein: CASSVAGDDTEAFF. The DNA reads TGCGCCAGCAGTGTTGCAGGGGATGACACTGAAGCTTTCTTT.